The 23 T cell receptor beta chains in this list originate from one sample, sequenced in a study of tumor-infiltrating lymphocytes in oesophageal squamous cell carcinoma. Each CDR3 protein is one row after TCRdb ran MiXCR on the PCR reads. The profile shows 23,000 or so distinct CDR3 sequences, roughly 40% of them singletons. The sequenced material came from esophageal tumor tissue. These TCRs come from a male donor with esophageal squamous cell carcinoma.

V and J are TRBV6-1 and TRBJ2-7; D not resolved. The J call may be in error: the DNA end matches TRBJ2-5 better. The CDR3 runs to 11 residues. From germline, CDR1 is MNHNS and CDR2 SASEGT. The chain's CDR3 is CASSYVETQYF. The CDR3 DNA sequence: TGTGCCAGCAGTTACGTGGAGACCCAGTACTTC.

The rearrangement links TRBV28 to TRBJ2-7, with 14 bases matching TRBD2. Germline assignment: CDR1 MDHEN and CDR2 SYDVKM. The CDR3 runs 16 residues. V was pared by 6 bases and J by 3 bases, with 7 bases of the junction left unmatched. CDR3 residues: CASSPGLAGDRYEQYF. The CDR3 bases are TGTGCCAGCAGCCCGGGACTAGCGGGAGATCGCTACGAGCAGTACTTC.

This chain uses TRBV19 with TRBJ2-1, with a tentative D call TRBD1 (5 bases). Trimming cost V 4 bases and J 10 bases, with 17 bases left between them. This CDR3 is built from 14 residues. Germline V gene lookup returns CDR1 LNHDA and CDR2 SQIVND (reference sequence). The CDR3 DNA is TGTGCCAGTAGTAACCTACAGGTCTCCTACGAGCAGTTCTTC. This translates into CASSNLQVSYEQFF.

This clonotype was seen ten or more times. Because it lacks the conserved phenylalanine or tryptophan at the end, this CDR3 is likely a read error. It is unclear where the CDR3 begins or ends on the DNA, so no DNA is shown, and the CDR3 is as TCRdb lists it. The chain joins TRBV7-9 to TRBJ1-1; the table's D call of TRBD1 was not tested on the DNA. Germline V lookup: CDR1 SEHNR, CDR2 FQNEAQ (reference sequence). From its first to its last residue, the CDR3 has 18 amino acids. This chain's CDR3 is CASSLIWARDVRPSTSGQ.

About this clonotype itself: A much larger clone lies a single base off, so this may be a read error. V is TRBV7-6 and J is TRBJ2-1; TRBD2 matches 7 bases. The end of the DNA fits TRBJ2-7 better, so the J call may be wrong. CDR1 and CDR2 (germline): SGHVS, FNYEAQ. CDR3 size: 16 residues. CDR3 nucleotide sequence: TGTGCCAGCAGTTCCACTAGCGAAAGCTCCTACAATGAGCAGTACTTC. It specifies CASSSTSESSYNEQYF.

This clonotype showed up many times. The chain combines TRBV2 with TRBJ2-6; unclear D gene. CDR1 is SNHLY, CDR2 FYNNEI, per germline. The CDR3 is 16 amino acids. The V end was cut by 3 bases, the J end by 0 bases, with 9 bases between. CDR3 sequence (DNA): TGTGCCAGCAGTGATGGCAGGAGCTCTGGGGCCAACGTCCTGACTTTC. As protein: CASSDGRSSGANVLTF.

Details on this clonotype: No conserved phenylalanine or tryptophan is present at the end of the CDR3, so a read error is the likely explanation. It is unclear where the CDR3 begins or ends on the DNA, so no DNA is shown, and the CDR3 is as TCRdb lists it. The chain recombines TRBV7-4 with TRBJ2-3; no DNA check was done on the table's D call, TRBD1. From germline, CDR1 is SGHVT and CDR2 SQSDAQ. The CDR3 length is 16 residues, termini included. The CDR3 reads CASSLDGTVYGYTFGP.

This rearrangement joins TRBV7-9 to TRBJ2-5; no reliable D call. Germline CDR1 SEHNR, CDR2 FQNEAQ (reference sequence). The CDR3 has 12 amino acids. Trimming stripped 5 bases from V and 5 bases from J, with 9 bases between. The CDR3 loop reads CASSPHAETQYF. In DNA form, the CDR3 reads TGTGCCAGCAGCCCCCACGCTGAGACCCAGTACTTC.

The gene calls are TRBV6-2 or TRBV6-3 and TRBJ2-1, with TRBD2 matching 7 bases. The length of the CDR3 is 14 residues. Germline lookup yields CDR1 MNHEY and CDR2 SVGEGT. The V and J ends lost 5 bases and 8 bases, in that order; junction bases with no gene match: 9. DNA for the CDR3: TGTGCCAGCAGTACGGGGGAGGGCGGCGATGAGCAGTTCTTC. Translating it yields CASSTGEGGDEQFF.

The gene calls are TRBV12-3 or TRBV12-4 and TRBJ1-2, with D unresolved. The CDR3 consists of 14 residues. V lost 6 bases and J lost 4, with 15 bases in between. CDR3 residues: CASSRTAAGYGYTF. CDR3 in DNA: TGTGCCAGCAGCCGGACTGCAGCTGGCTATGGCTACACCTTC.

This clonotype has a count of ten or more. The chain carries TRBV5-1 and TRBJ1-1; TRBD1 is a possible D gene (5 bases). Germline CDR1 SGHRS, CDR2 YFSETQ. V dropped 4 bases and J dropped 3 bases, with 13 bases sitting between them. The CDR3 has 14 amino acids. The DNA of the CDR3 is TGCGCCAGCAGCCGGGGGAGGGAGGACACTGAAGCTTTCTTT. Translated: CASSRGREDTEAFF.

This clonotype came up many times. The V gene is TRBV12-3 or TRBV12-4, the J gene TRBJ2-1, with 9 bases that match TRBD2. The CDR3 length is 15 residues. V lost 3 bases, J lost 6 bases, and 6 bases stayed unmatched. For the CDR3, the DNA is TGTGCCAGCAGTTTGGGGCTAGCGGGGTCCAATGAGCAGTTCTTC. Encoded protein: CASSLGLAGSNEQFF.

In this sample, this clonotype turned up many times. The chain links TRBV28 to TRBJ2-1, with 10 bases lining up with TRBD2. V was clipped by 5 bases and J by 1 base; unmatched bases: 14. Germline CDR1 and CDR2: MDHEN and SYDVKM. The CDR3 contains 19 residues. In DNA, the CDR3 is TGTGCCAGCAGTGCCCCCCCTGGGACTAGCGCCTCATCCTACAATGAGCAGTTCTTC. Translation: CASSAPPGTSASSYNEQFF.

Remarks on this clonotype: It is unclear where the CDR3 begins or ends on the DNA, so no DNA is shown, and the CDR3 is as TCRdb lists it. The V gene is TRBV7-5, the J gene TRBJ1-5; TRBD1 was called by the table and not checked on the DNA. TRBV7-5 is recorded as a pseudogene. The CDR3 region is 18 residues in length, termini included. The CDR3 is CISVPAYEQGHSNQPQHF.

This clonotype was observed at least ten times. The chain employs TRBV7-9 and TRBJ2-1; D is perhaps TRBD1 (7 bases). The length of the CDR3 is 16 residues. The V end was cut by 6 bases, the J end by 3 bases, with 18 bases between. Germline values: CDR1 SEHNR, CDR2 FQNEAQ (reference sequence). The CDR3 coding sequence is TGTGCCAGCAGTATTTCCGGGACAGCGGGCTACAATGAGCAGTTCTTC. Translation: CASSISGTAGYNEQFF.

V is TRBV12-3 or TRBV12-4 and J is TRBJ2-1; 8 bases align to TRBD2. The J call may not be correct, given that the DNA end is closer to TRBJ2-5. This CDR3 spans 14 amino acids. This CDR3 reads CASRLTSGQETQYF. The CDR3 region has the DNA TGTGCCAGCAGACTAACTAGCGGCCAAGAGACCCAGTACTTC.

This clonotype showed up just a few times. CDR3 bases: TGTGCCAGCAGCTTAGCTGGGGCGGGGGAGACCCAGTACTTC. It translates to CASSLAGAGETQYF. V usage is TRBV7-9 and J usage is TRBJ2-5; the D gene is possibly TRBD2 (6 bases). This CDR3 contains 14 residues. Trimming left V 0 bases short and J 5 bases short, with 10 bases between. Germline CDR1 SEHNR, CDR2 FQNEAQ (reference sequence).

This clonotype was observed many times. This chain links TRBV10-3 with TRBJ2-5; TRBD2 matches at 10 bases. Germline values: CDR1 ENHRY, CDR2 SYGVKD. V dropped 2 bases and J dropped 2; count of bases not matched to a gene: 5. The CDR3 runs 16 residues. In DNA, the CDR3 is TGTGCCATCAGTGAGGGTAGCGGGGGGAAACAAGAGACCCAGTACTTC. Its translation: CAISEGSGGKQETQYF.

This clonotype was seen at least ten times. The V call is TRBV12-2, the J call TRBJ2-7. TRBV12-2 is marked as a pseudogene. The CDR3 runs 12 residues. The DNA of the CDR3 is TGTGCAAGTCGCTTAGCGCTGGGGGAGCAGTACTTC. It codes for CASRLALGEQYF.

The DNA of the CDR3 is TGTGCCAGCAGTTTAAGGTTCCGGGGCGGAGAGACCCAGTACTTC. Translating gives CASSLRFRGGETQYF. The V call is TRBV28, the J call TRBJ2-3; D is tentatively TRBD1 or TRBD2 (5 bases each). The J call could be wrong; TRBJ2-5 is a better fit for the DNA end. The CDR3 loop spans 15 amino acids. Germline loops: CDR1 MDHEN, CDR2 SYDVKM.

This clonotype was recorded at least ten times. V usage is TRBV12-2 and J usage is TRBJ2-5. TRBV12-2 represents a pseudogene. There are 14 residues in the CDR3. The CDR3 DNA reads TGTGCAAGTCGCTTAAACAGGGTCCAAGAGACCCAGTACTTC. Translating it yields CASRLNRVQETQYF.

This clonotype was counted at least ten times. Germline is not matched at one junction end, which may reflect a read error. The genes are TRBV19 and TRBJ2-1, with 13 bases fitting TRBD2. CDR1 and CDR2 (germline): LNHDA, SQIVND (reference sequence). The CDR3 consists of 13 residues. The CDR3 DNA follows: TGTGCCAGTAGTATGGGGACTAGCGGGGCCCCATACTTC. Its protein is CASSMGTSGAPYF.

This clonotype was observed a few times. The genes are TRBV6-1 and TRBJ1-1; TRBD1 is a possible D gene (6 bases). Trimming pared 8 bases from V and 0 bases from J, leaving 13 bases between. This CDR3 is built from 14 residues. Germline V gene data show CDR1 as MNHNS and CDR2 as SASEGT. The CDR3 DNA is TGTGCCAGCGTTCCGGCAGGGGTGAACACTGAAGCTTTCTTT. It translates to CASVPAGVNTEAFF.